Below are 15 T cell receptor beta chains sequenced from a single sample in a study of T cells after yellow fever vaccination. TCRdb independently ran MiXCR on the 5' RACE reads; one entry per CDR3 protein. This sample has 250,000 to 350,000 distinct CDR3 sequences, with approximately 4% found just once. The sample in question was PBMCs, obtained 15 days after the yellow fever booster vaccination. The receptors were gathered from a man younger than 35 who received the YFV17D yellow fever vaccine.

This chain connects TRBV7-9 to TRBJ1-1; weak D call: TRBD1 (6 bases). Per germline, CDR1 SEHNR and CDR2 FQNEAQ (reference sequence). The CDR3 consists of 15 residues. V was shortened by 5 bases and J by 1 base, with 14 bases between the two germline ends. DNA of the CDR3: TGTGCCAGCAGCGCCACGGACAGCCCGAACACTGAAGCTTTCTTT. Its translation is CASSATDSPNTEAFF.

This clonotype was recorded many times. The chain joins TRBV4-1 to TRBJ2-1; 7 positions match TRBD2. CDR3 length: 18 residues. Germline loops: CDR1 MGHRA, CDR2 YSYEKL. Trimming took 0 bases from V and 7 from J; bases not matched to a gene: 15. The CDR3 reads CASSQDSPSSIGRNEQFF. In nucleotides, the CDR3 is TGCGCCAGCAGCCAAGATTCCCCTTCCAGCATCGGGAGGAATGAGCAGTTCTTC.

Turning to this clonotype: The junction departs from the called germline gene at one end, perhaps through a read error. V and J are TRBV10-3 and TRBJ2-1; 7 bases map to TRBD1. The CDR3 contains 15 residues. In germline, CDR1 is ENHRY, CDR2 SYGVKD. CDR3 sequence reads: CAISGDSLSYHEQFF. The DNA of the CDR3 is TGTGCCATCAGTGGGGACAGCCTCTCCTACCATGAGCAGTTCTTC.

This clonotype was counted at least ten times. V and J are TRBV20-1 and TRBJ2-3, with no clear D. The ends were cut back, 4 bases at V and 0 bases at J, with 5 bases in the middle. The CDR3 is 12 amino acids. Germline V gene sequence: CDR1 DFQATT, CDR2 SNEGSKA (reference sequence). The CDR3 sequence: CSAIASTDTQYF. DNA for the CDR3: TGCAGTGCTATAGCTAGCACAGATACGCAGTATTTT.

This clonotype was seen more than once but under ten times. The chain links TRBV4-2 to TRBJ2-4, with D tentatively TRBD1 (6 bases). V was shortened by 3 bases and J by 6 bases, with 15 bases between the two germline ends. This CDR3 contains 15 residues. The germline V gene has CDR1 LGHNA and CDR2 YNFKEQ. The CDR3: CASSHVRDNGNIQYF. The CDR3 DNA reads as TGTGCCAGCAGCCACGTCCGGGACAACGGAAACATTCAGTACTTC.

This clonotype appeared many times. CDR3 coding DNA: TGTGCCAGCAGCCAGGGCAGCCAAGAGACCCAGTACTTC. Encoded protein: CASSQGSQETQYF. The V gene is TRBV3-1, the J gene TRBJ2-5; D not certain. The V gene's germline CDR1 is LGHDT and CDR2 YNNKEL (reference sequence). The V end lost 3 bases, the J end lost 1 base, and 6 bases lay between the germline ends. The CDR3 runs to 13 residues.

The V and J genes are TRBV4-1 and TRBJ1-5, with D possibly TRBD1 on 5 matching bases. The V and J ends lost 1 base and 7 bases respectively, with 8 bases between them. From germline, CDR1 is MGHRA and CDR2 YSYEKL. The CDR3 is 13 amino acids. CDR3 region: CASSQGGVQPQHF. The CDR3 bases are TGCGCCAGCAGCCAAGGGGGCGTACAGCCCCAGCATTTT.

This clonotype has a count of ten or more. The gene calls are TRBV5-1 and TRBJ2-5; D possibly corresponds to TRBD1 (6 bases). CDR1 SGHRS and CDR2 YFSETQ come from the germline V gene. This CDR3 has 13 amino acids. V lost 6 bases and J lost 1, with 10 bases in between. The CDR3 here is CASNGQIQETQYF. CDR3 bases: TGCGCCAGCAATGGACAGATCCAAGAGACCCAGTACTTC.

This clonotype was seen repeatedly, ten times or more. The chain carries TRBV7-2 and TRBJ2-3, with unresolved D. V was trimmed by 11 bases and J by 1 base, leaving 10 bases between them. The CDR3 consists of 12 residues. Germline lookup yields CDR1 SGHTA and CDR2 FQGNSA. CDR3 amino acids: CAVASGTDTQYF. CDR3 bases: TGTGCCGTAGCCTCGGGCACAGATACGCAGTATTTT.

This clonotype was observed a handful of times. The chain joins TRBV6-2 or TRBV6-3 to TRBJ2-7; the D is unclear. The CDR3 totals 15 residues. The V end lost 4 bases, the J end lost 4 bases, and 17 bases lay between the germline ends. The germline CDR1 and CDR2 sequences are MNHEY and SVGEGT. CDR3 DNA sequence: TGTGCCAGCAGTTCCAACACCCCTAGGGAATACGAGCAGTACGTC. This translates into CASSSNTPREYEQYV.

This clonotype showed up many times. This chain uses TRBV27 with TRBJ2-3; 12 nucleotides align to TRBD2. This CDR3 is 16 amino acids long. Germline CDR1 is MNHEY and CDR2 is SMNVEV (reference sequence). The J segment lost 4 bases and the V segment lost 4 bases, leaving 6 bases of the junction unmatched. CDR3 sequence reads: CASSSSGGAPSDTQYF. CDR3 bases: TGTGCCAGCAGTTCTAGCGGGGGGGCCCCTTCAGATACGCAGTATTTT.

The chain recombines TRBV4-3 with TRBJ1-5; D remains unclear. The V end lost 0 bases, the J end lost 6 bases, and 15 bases lay between the germline ends. From germline, CDR1 is LGHNA and CDR2 YSLEER. This CDR3 contains 16 residues. This chain's CDR3 is CASSQDYRMEGQPQHF. CDR3 DNA sequence: TGCGCCAGCAGCCAAGATTATCGAATGGAAGGTCAGCCCCAGCATTTT.

The CDR3 region is CASSAWVRGQEKLFF. The CDR3 DNA reads as TGTGCCAGCAGCGCCTGGGTGAGGGGGCAAGAAAAACTGTTTTTT. This chain uses TRBV12-3 or TRBV12-4 with TRBJ1-4; 7 nucleotides align to TRBD1. V lost 6 bases, J lost 8 bases, and 12 bases stayed unmatched. This CDR3 spans 15 amino acids.

This clonotype was recorded a few times. The CDR3 reads CASSPRDRGPPYEQYV. The CDR3 DNA follows: TGTGCCAGCAGCCCCAGAGACAGGGGGCCCCCCTACGAGCAGTACGTC. The rearrangement links TRBV7-3 to TRBJ2-7, with TRBD1 identical over 10 bases. Germline CDR1 is SGHTA and CDR2 is FQGTGA. The CDR3 is 16 amino acids. Trimming removed 5 bases from V and 2 bases from J; junction bases left unmatched: 9.

The rearrangement joins TRBV27 to TRBJ2-1, with D maybe TRBD2 (6 bases). The CDR3 totals 15 residues. The V gene lost 3 bases and the J gene lost 1 base, with 10 bases spanning the gap. Germline V gives CDR1 MNHEY, CDR2 SMNVEV (reference sequence). The CDR3 nucleotides are TGTGCCAGCAGTTTTTCAGCGGGTTCCTACAATGAGCAGTTCTTC. Amino acid sequence: CASSFSAGSYNEQFF.